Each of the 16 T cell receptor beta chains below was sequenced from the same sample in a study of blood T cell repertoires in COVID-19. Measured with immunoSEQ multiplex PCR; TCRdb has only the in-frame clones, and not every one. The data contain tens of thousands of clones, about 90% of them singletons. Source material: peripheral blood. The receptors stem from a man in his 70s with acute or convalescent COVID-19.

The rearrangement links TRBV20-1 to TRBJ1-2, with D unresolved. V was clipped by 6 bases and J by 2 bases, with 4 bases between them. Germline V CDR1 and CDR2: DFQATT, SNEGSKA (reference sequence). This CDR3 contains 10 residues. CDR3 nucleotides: TGCAGTGCCAGGAACTATGGCTACACCTTC. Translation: CSARNYGYTF.

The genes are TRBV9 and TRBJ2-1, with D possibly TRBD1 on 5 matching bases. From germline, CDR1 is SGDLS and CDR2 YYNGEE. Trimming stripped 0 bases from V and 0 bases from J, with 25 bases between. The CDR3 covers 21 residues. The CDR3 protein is CASSVDLLDTLGRSSYNEQFF. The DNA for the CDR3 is TGTGCCAGCAGCGTAGATTTGTTGGACACCTTGGGAAGGAGCTCCTACAATGAGCAGTTCTTC.

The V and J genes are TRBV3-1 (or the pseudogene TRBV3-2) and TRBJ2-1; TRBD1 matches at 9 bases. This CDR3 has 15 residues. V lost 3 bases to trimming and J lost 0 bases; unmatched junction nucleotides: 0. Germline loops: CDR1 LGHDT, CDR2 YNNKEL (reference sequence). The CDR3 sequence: CASSQGQGSYNEQFF. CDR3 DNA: TGTGCCAGCAGCCAGGGACAGGGCTCCTACAATGAGCAGTTCTTC.

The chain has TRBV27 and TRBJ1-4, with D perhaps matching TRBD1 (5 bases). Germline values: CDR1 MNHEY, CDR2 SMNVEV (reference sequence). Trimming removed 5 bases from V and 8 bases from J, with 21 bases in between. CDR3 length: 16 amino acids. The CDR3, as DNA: TGTGCCAGCAGTCCCCGGGGCCCCACCGGGGGGGAAAAACTGTTTTTT. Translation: CASSPRGPTGGEKLFF.

CDR3 DNA sequence: TGTGCCAGCAGTCTAACTGCAGGGCCGTCCTACGAGCAGTACTTC. As protein: CASSLTAGPSYEQYF. The rearrangement joins TRBV6-2 or TRBV6-3 to TRBJ2-7; D possibly corresponds to TRBD1 (5 bases). The CDR3 loop spans 15 amino acids. Germline V gene data show CDR1 as MNHEY and CDR2 as SVGEGT. V shed 5 bases and J shed 1 base, with 15 bases lying between them.

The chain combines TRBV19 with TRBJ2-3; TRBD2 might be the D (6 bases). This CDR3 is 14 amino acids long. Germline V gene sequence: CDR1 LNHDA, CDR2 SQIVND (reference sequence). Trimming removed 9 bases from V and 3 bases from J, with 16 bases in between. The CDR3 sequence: CASKRAGGTDTQYF. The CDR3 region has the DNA TGTGCCAGCAAGCGGGCCGGGGGTACAGATACGCAGTATTTT.

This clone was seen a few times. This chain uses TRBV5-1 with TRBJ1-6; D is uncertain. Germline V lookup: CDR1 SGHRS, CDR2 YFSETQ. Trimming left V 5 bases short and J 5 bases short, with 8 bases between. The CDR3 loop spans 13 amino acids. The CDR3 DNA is TGCGCCAGCAGAGGACTGGATAATTCACCCCTCCACTTT. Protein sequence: CASRGLDNSPLHF.

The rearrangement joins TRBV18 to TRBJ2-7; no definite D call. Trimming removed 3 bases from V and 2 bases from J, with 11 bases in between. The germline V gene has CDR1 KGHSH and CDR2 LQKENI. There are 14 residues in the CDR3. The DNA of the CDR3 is TGTGCCAGCTCACCGGGCGCAGAAACCTACGAGCAGTACTTC. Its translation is CASSPGAETYEQYF.

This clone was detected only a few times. CDR3 in amino acids: CASSRGTSGGNEQFF. Here the CDR3 DNA reads TGCGCCAGCAGCCGAGGGACTAGCGGGGGGAATGAGCAGTTCTTC. The V gene is TRBV4-1, the J gene TRBJ2-1, with TRBD2 identical over 15 bases. The CDR3 length is 15 residues. Unmatched junction bases numbered 2, after V lost 4 bases and J lost 7 bases. CDR1 MGHRA and CDR2 YSYEKL come from the germline V gene.

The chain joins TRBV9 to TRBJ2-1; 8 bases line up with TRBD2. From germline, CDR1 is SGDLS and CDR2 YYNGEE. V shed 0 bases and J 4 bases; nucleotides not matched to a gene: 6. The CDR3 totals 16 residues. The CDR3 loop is CASSVEGSGKYNEQFF. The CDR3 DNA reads TGTGCCAGCAGCGTAGAAGGTAGCGGGAAATACAATGAGCAGTTCTTC.

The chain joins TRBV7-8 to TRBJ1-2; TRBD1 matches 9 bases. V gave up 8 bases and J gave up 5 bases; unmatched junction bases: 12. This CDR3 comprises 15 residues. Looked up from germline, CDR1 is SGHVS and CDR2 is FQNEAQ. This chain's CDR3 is CASGGQGHQLYGYTF. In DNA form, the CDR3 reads TGTGCCAGCGGCGGACAGGGGCACCAATTGTATGGCTACACCTTC.

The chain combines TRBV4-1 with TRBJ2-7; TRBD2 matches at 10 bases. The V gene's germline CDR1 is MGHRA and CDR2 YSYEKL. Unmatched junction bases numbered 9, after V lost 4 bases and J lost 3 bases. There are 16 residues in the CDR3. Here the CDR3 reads CASSLGTSESIYEQYF. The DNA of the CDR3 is TGCGCCAGCAGCCTCGGGACTAGCGAAAGTATCTACGAGCAGTACTTC.

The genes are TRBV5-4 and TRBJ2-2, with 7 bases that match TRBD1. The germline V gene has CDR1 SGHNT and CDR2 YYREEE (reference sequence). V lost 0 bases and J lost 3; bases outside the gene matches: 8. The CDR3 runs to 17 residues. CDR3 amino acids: CASSLGATGWDTGELFF. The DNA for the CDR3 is TGTGCCAGCAGCTTGGGGGCGACAGGGTGGGACACCGGGGAGCTGTTTTTT.

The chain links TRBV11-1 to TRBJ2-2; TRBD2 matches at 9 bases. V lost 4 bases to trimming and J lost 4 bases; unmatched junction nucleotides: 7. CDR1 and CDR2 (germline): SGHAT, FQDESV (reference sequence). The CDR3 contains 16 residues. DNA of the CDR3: TGTGCCAGCAGCTGGGGACTAGCTTATATCACCGGGGAGCTGTTTTTT. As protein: CASSWGLAYITGELFF.

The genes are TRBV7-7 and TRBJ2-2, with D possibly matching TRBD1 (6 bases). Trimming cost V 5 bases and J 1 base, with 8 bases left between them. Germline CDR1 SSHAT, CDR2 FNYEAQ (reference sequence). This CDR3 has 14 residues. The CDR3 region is CASSPDRNTGELFF. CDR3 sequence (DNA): TGTGCCAGCAGCCCGGACAGGAACACCGGGGAGCTGTTTTTT.

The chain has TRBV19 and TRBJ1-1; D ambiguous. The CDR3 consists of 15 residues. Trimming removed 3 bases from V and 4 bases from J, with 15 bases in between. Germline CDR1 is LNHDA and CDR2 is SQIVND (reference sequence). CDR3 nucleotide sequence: TGTGCCAGTAGTATGGGGAGCCAAGCGGCCACTGAAGCTTTCTTT. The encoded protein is CASSMGSQAATEAFF.